This is a list of T cell receptor beta chains from one sample in a study of T cells in Graves' hyperthyroidism and ophthalmopathy. TCRdb reanalysed the multiplex PCR reads using MiXCR and keeps one entry per CDR3 protein. The table has around 240,000 distinct CDR3 sequences, roughly 15% seen once. The material sequenced was blood. The receptors were gathered from a middle-aged woman with Graves' hyperthyroidism that later progressed to Graves' ophthalmopathy. CDR3s include the opening cysteine and the closing phenylalanine or tryptophan. The order of the fields is D gene, J gene, V gene, clone size, CDR3 DNA, CDR3 protein. The D gene is left open where the match is weak. Rows give clone size only sometimes, using once, few, many, or a class for an expanded clone.

>NA|TRBJ1-1|TRBV6-1|many
TGTGCCAGCAGTAAGACGGAGACGAACACTGAAGCTTTCTTT
CASSKTETNTEAFF
>NA|TRBJ2-5|TRBV4-1|many
TGCGCCAGCAGCCCACTCCTATGGACAGACCAAGAGACCCAGTACTTC
CASSPLLWTDQETQYF
>NA|TRBJ2-7|TRBV28|many
TGTGCCAGCACCCAGGAGACCTATACCTACGAGCAGTACTTC
CASTQETYTYEQYF
>TRBD1|TRBJ1-1|TRBV28|many
TGTGCCAGCAGTTTATCCTTCTGGACAGGGCTTCGTGAGGCTTTCTTT
CASSLSFWTGLREAFF
>NA|TRBJ2-5|TRBV5-6|many
TGTGCCAGCAGCCCCCGGGCCCCTAGTGTAGAGACCCAGTACTTC
CASSPRAPSVETQYF
>NA|TRBJ2-3|TRBV18|many
TGTGCCAGCTCACCAGTGGACACTGTAAACACAGATACGCAGTATTTT
CASSPVDTVNTDTQYF
>TRBD1|TRBJ1-1|TRBV3-1|many
TGTGCCAGCAGCCATCCCGGACAGGGGAACACTGAAGCTTTCTTT
CASSHPGQGNTEAFF
>NA|TRBJ2-5|TRBV19|few
TGTGCCAGTCGAATTCAGGGGAAGGAGACCCAGTACTTC
CASRIQGKETQYF
>NA|TRBJ2-3|TRBV6-1|many
TGTGCCAGCACTAAAGGAGATACGCAGTATTTT
CASTKGDTQYF
>NA|TRBJ2-1|TRBV19|NA
TGTGCCAGTAGTATAGTCGGCGCAGGACCCTACAATGAGCAGTTCTTC
CASSIVGAGPYNEQFF
>TRBD2|TRBJ2-7|TRBV6-1|many
TGTGCCAGCAGCGCCGGGACTAGCGGGACGGGTGAGCAGTACTTC
CASSAGTSGTGEQYF
>NA|TRBJ2-2|TRBV7-9|NA
TGTGCCAGCAGCCGCGAACAGGGTGGGAACACCGGGGAGCTGTTTTTT
CASSREQGGNTGELFF
>TRBD2|TRBJ2-3|TRBV27|NA
TGTGCCAGCAGTTTCACCGGGACTATACGCACAGATACGCAGTATTTT
CASSFTGTIRTDTQYF
>TRBD2|TRBJ2-3|TRBV20-1|many
TGCAGTGCTGCCATGGGGGCGGGAGGGAGCACAGATACGCAGTATTTT
CSAAMGAGGSTDTQYF
>TRBD2|TRBJ2-7|TRBV18|many
TGTGCCAGCTCAACCGGGACTAGCGGCTCCTACGAGCAGTACTTC
CASSTGTSGSYEQYF
>TRBD2|TRBJ2-7|TRBV2|many
TGTGCCAGCAGGACTAGCGCGGTGTTCTACGAGCAGTACTTC
CASRTSAVFYEQYF
>TRBD1|TRBJ2-1|TRBV11-2|NA
TGTGCCAGCAGCTTCGGGGACAGGGGTTTGGGTACAAGGTACAATGAGCAGTTCTTC
CASSFGDRGLGTRYNEQFF
>TRBD2|TRBJ2-7|TRBV7-9|NA
TGTGCCAGCAGCTTAGAAGCGGGGGACTCCTACGAGCAGTACTTC
CASSLEAGDSYEQYF
>TRBD2|TRBJ2-1|TRBV2|many
TGTGCCAGCAGTACCAGCGGGAGGGTCCTCTCCTACAATGAGCAGTTCTTC
CASSTSGRVLSYNEQFF
>NA|TRBJ1-1|TRBV9|NA
TGTGCCAGCGGCGTAGACGGTCGGGGGGCTTTCTTT
CASGVDGRGAFF
>NA|TRBJ2-1|TRBV27|many
TGTGCCAGCAGTTTATCCTTAGACAATGAGCAGTTCTTC
CASSLSLDNEQFF
>TRBD2|TRBJ2-7|TRBV28|many
TGTGCCAGCAGTTTAGAGAGCGGGAGGGATCCCCCTGGCGAGCAGTACTTC
CASSLESGRDPPGEQYF
>TRBD2|TRBJ2-4|TRBV12-3/TRBV12-4|NA
TGTGCCAGCAGTTTAGGAACTAGCGGGAGGGAATTGAACATTCAGTACTTC
CASSLGTSGRELNIQYF
>TRBD2|TRBJ2-1|TRBV29-1|NA
TGCAGCTTAACACTAGAGCGGGGCCGCTCCTACAATGAGCAGTTCTTC
CSLTLERGRSYNEQFF
>NA|TRBJ2-1|TRBV6-1|many
TGTGCCAGCAGTCAGTCGATTGGGAGCTCCTACAATGAGCAGTTCTTC
CASSQSIGSSYNEQFF
>NA|TRBJ1-6|TRBV27|many
TGTGCCAGCAGTTTTTCGGGGACTAATTCACCCCTCCACTTT
CASSFSGTNSPLHF
>TRBD2|TRBJ2-1|TRBV9|NA
TGTGCCAGCAGCGTAGGTTTAGCGGGAGGGCTTAATGAGCAGTTCTTC
CASSVGLAGGLNEQFF
>NA|TRBJ1-6|TRBV27|many
TGTGCCAGCAGACCAGACAGACGATATTCACCCCTCCACTTT
CASRPDRRYSPLHF
>TRBD1|TRBJ1-3|TRBV20-1|few
TGCAGTGCTAGAGACACACCGGGACAGGGAGGCCCTGGAAACACCATATATTTT
CSARDTPGQGGPGNTIYF
>NA|TRBJ1-2|TRBV5-4|NA
TGTGCCAGCACCCCCCGGGGCGGCACTCACTATGGCTACACCTTC
CASTPRGGTHYGYTF